These 18 T cell receptor beta chains came from one sample sequenced in a study of post-analysis software for immune sequencing data (dated by TCRdb to between 2014 and 2017). The paper as a whole reports these results and caveats: Patients showed significantly higher frequencies than controls for roughly five TRBV segments, among them TRBV5-6, TRBV5-1 and TRBV20-1.

These receptors have no known antigen. Library construction relied on PCR. The instrument given in TCRdb is Illumina HiSeq 2500. To reduce PCR and sequencing biases, unique molecular identifiers were built into the TCR beta cDNA libraries. The raw public reads went through TCRdb reprocessing: fastp at Q25, MiXCR clone calling, in-frame beta chains kept. Each entry is one CDR3 protein sequence, shown with its most common DNA and genes. This sample gives some 800,000 distinct CDR3 sequences in total; around 46% of them show up just once. The ten biggest clones cover 4.9% of the sample. The sample taken for sequencing was blood. The receptors here all came from a girl aged 5-17 years with multiple sclerosis.

This clonotype was detected only a few times. This chain links TRBV6-5 with TRBJ1-1; D is possibly TRBD1 (5 bases). This CDR3 is built from 14 residues. Germline V gives CDR1 MNHEY, CDR2 SVGAGI. Trimming took off 4 bases at V and 1 base at J, with 10 bases between the two ends. The CDR3 DNA is TGTGCCAGCAGTTTGAACAGGTGGAACACTGAAGCTTTCTTT. Amino acid sequence: CASSLNRWNTEAFF.

The genes are TRBV6-6 and TRBJ1-2; 9 bases are a match to TRBD1. Unmatched junction bases numbered 12, after V lost 5 bases and J lost 8 bases. This CDR3 has 15 amino acids. Germline CDR1 is MNHNY and CDR2 is SVGAGI (reference sequence). DNA of the CDR3: TGTGCCAGCAGTCACCCCCGGGACAGGGAGGAGGGCTACACCTTC. Translated: CASSHPRDREEGYTF.

CDR3 residues: CSVEDREAYEQYF. The CDR3 nucleotides read TGCAGCGTTGAAGACAGGGAGGCCTACGAGCAGTACTTC. The genes are TRBV29-1 and TRBJ2-7; D might be TRBD2 (6 bases). CDR1 is SQVTM and CDR2 is ANQGSEA in the germline V gene. Between the trimmed V and J ends, which lost 0 bases and 2 bases, there was a span of 8 bases. There are 13 residues in the CDR3.

The V and J genes are TRBV7-2 and TRBJ2-3; 14 bases align to TRBD2. V shed 1 base, J shed 5 bases, and the junction held 5 bases outside the gene matches. CDR1 is SGHTA and CDR2 is FQGNSA in the germline V gene. The CDR3 sequence is 17 residues long. The CDR3 DNA follows: TGTGCCAGCAGCTTAGTCGGGACTAGCGGGAGAGGAGATACGCAGTATTTT. Its protein product is CASSLVGTSGRGDTQYF.

This clonotype was counted ten times or more. V usage is TRBV29-1 and J usage is TRBJ1-6; D is undetermined. Per germline, CDR1 SQVTM and CDR2 ANQGSEA. CDR3 size: 13 residues. Trimming removed 5 bases from V and 3 bases from J, with 8 bases in between. CDR3 amino acids: CSVSTDYNSPLHF. The CDR3 nucleotides are TGCAGCGTTTCTACAGACTATAATTCACCCCTCCACTTT.

This clonotype was recorded a few times. The chain carries TRBV2 and TRBJ2-3; TRBD2 might be the D (6 bases). Germline values: CDR1 SNHLY, CDR2 FYNNEI. V shed 11 bases and J shed 4 bases, with 16 bases lying between them. CDR3 length: 13 amino acids. The CDR3 loop reads CACSGWSADTQYF. In nucleotides, the CDR3 is TGTGCCTGTAGCGGTTGGAGCGCAGATACGCAGTATTTT.

CDR3 amino acids: CASSHGRASGYQETQYF. The DNA for the CDR3 is TGTGCCAGCAGCCACGGTCGGGCTAGCGGTTACCAAGAGACCCAGTACTTC. The V and J genes are TRBV3-1 and TRBJ2-5, with 7 bases identical to TRBD2. The CDR3 contains 17 residues. CDR1 and CDR2 (germline): LGHDT, YNNKEL (reference sequence). The trim removed 3 bases at V and 0 bases at J, leaving 10 bases unmatched.

The J gene is TRBJ2-1, the V gene TRBV4-2, with TRBD2 identical over 8 bases. Germline assignment: CDR1 LGHNA and CDR2 YNFKEQ. The CDR3 has 16 residues. J was trimmed by 7 bases and V by 1 base; bases with no gene match: 9. In DNA, the CDR3 is TGTGCCAGCAGCCAAGCTAACGGGGGGGCCGCAAATGAGCAGTTCTTC. The encoded protein is CASSQANGGAANEQFF.

The genes are TRBV3-1 and TRBJ2-6; D perhaps matches TRBD1 (5 bases). Looked up from germline, CDR1 is LGHDT and CDR2 is YNNKEL (reference sequence). V was shortened by 4 bases and J by 0 bases, with 10 bases between the two germline ends. The CDR3 covers 16 residues. The CDR3 DNA reads as TGTGCCAGCAGCCTACGACAGAACTCTGGGGCCAACGTCCTGACTTTC. This encodes CASSLRQNSGANVLTF.

This clonotype occurred many times. V usage is TRBV6-5 and J usage is TRBJ2-5; 7 nucleotides align to TRBD1. CDR1 and CDR2 (germline): MNHEY, SVGAGI. The CDR3 is 14 residues long. V lost 4 bases and J lost 0; bases outside the gene matches: 2. The CDR3 nucleotides read TGTGCCAGCAGTTTAACAGGGGACCAAGAGACCCAGTACTTC. Its translation is CASSLTGDQETQYF.

V gene TRBV7-6 combines with J gene TRBJ2-1; D is ambiguous. CDR3 length equals 13 residues. Trimming stripped 4 bases from V and 5 bases from J, with 9 bases between. Germline CDR1 SGHVS, CDR2 FNYEAQ. CDR3 coding DNA: TGTGCCAGCAGCTCGGGCCTTGACAATGAGCAGTTCTTC. This translates into CASSSGLDNEQFF.

This clonotype is a singleton in its sample. The chain links TRBV10-3 to TRBJ2-5; maybe TRBD1 (5 bases). The J call could be wrong; TRBJ2-7 is a better fit for the DNA end. In germline, CDR1 is ENHRY, CDR2 SYGVKD. The CDR3 runs 14 residues. For the CDR3, the DNA is TGTGCCATCAGTGAGGGGGCCCGAGGAGTCGAGCAGTACTTC. Translated, it gives CAISEGARGVEQYF.

This clonotype was found a few times. The CDR3 reads CASSVDGRAEEQYF. CDR3 in DNA: TGTGCCAGCAGCGTAGACGGGAGGGCCGAAGAGCAGTACTTC. This chain connects TRBV9 to TRBJ2-7; 8 positions match TRBD2. The V segment lost 0 bases and the J segment 7 bases; nucleotides outside the gene matches: 6. CDR3 length: 14 amino acids. The germline V gene encodes CDR1 SGDLS and CDR2 YYNGEE.

This chain links TRBV29-1 with TRBJ2-1; TRBD2 aligns across 12 bases. V dropped 6 bases and J dropped 4; count of bases not matched to a gene: 7. The germline gives CDR1 SQVTM, CDR2 ANQGSEA. The CDR3 is 15 amino acids. The DNA for the CDR3 is TGCAGCGTGGCCCGGACTAGCGGGACGTACAATGAGCAGTTCTTC. Residues: CSVARTSGTYNEQFF.

The V call is TRBV24-1, the J call TRBJ1-2; tentative D call: TRBD1 (6 bases). This CDR3 region has 12 residues. V was trimmed by 3 bases and J by 8 bases, leaving 9 bases between them. In germline, CDR1 is KGHDR, CDR2 SFDVKD. CDR3 nucleotides: TGTGCCACCAGTGATACAGGGAGGGGCTACACCTTC. It specifies CATSDTGRGYTF.

This clonotype was observed a handful of times. The chain joins TRBV29-1 to TRBJ2-4; D remains unclear. The better agreement between TRBJ2-5 and the DNA end casts doubt on the J call. In germline, CDR1 is SQVTM, CDR2 ANQGSEA. The length of the CDR3 is 12 residues. The CDR3, as DNA: TGCAGCGTTGAAAAAGGTGGGGAGACCCAGTACTTC. Amino acids: CSVEKGGETQYF.

The chain uses TRBV24-1 and TRBJ2-5; 7 nucleotides line up with TRBD1. Trimming took 3 bases from V and 1 from J; bases not matched to a gene: 4. This CDR3 has 15 amino acids. The V gene's germline CDR1 is KGHDR and CDR2 SFDVKD. In DNA, the CDR3 is TGTGCCACCAGTGATCGACAGGGTACCCAAGAGACCCAGTACTTC. It specifies CATSDRQGTQETQYF.

This clonotype was observed many times. The chain carries TRBV10-3 and TRBJ2-7; 7 bases match TRBD1. V gave up 6 bases and J gave up 3 bases; unmatched junction bases: 2. In germline, CDR1 is ENHRY, CDR2 SYGVKD. The CDR3 is 12 residues long. The CDR3 DNA follows: TGTGCCATCAGCGGGACAGACTACGAGCAGTACTTC. This sequence encodes CAISGTDYEQYF.